The next 18 T cell receptor beta chains were all read from a single sample in a study of chemoradiotherapy in HPV16-positive cancers. Profiling relied on immunoSEQ multiplex PCR, and the TCRdb table lists in-frame clones only, not all of them. This table holds about 22,000 clones, 80% to 95% found once. This material consisted of blood, taken from a patient who underwent chemoradiotherapy. All receptors derive from a human donor with HPV-associated anogenital cancer.

The V gene is TRBV10-3, the J gene TRBJ1-1; tentatively, D is TRBD1 (5 bases). Germline V gene data show CDR1 as ENHRY and CDR2 as SYGVKD. The ends were cut back, 3 bases at V and 4 bases at J, with 15 bases in the middle. This CDR3 region has 15 residues. This CDR3 is CAISEDTGPVTEAFF. In DNA, the CDR3 is TGTGCCATCAGTGAAGATACGGGACCGGTCACTGAAGCTTTCTTT.

The V call is TRBV25-1, the J call TRBJ1-1; 9 nucleotides agree with TRBD1. Looked up from germline, CDR1 is MGHDK and CDR2 is SYGVNS. The CDR3 spans 14 residues. Trimming took 4 bases from V and 5 from J; bases not matched to a gene: 5. CDR3 coding DNA: TGTGCCAGCAGTGTCGACAGGGGGTGGACTGAAGCTTTCTTT. Residues: CASSVDRGWTEAFF.

The chain employs TRBV6-5 and TRBJ2-2; TRBD1 aligns across 8 bases. The V and J ends lost 3 bases and 5 bases, in that order; junction bases with no gene match: 8. The germline gives CDR1 MNHEY, CDR2 SVGAGI. This CDR3 region has 16 residues. The CDR3 is CASSYSGTGSTGELFF. CDR3 DNA sequence: TGTGCCAGCAGTTATTCCGGGACAGGTTCGACCGGGGAGCTGTTTTTT.

The chain uses TRBV27 and TRBJ2-2; 7 bases are shared with TRBD2. The V gene's germline CDR1 is MNHEY and CDR2 SMNVEV (reference sequence). V lost 3 bases, J lost 6 bases, and 10 bases stayed unmatched. The length of the CDR3 is 16 residues. This chain's CDR3 is CASSFSGGSFPGELFF. CDR3 in DNA: TGTGCCAGCAGTTTTTCCGGCGGGAGTTTCCCCGGGGAGCTGTTTTTT.

The CDR3 DNA reads as TGTGCCAGCAGCCCACAGGGGGTTTATGGCTACACCTTC. Protein: CASSPQGVYGYTF. V is TRBV5-5 and J is TRBJ1-2; TRBD1 matches at 8 bases. Per germline, CDR1 SGHKS and CDR2 YYEKEE (reference sequence). CDR3 length equals 13 residues. V lost 4 bases and J lost 5; bases outside the gene matches: 4.

This rearrangement joins TRBV7-6 to TRBJ2-5; the match to TRBD2 covers 8 bases. After removal of 1 base from V and 7 bases from J, the junction contained 20 bases not matched to a gene. This CDR3 is 19 amino acids long. Germline V gene lookup returns CDR1 SGHVS and CDR2 FNYEAQ. CDR3 DNA sequence: TGTGCCAGCAGCTTAGAGGTCTTGTCGGCGGGGGGCATGCTGGGGACCCAGTACTTC. Protein sequence: CASSLEVLSAGGMLGTQYF.

In DNA form, the CDR3 reads TGTGCCAGCAGCCCACAGGGGACGGGTGAAAAACTGTTTTTT. This translates into CASSPQGTGEKLFF. The V gene is TRBV7-9, the J gene TRBJ1-4; 7 positions agree with TRBD1. This CDR3 spans 14 amino acids. The J segment lost 7 bases and the V segment lost 5 bases, leaving 7 bases of the junction unmatched. Germline CDR1 is SEHNR and CDR2 is FQNEAQ (reference sequence).

The chain combines TRBV18 with TRBJ2-7, with D tentatively TRBD1 or TRBD2 (5 bases each). The V and J ends lost 5 bases and 3 bases respectively, with 17 bases between them. This CDR3 has 15 residues. Per germline, CDR1 KGHSH and CDR2 LQKENI. The CDR3 is CASSEGDANFYEQYF. The DNA of the CDR3 is TGTGCCAGCTCAGAAGGGGACGCCAACTTCTACGAGCAGTACTTC.

The CDR3 reads CASSLWADEQFF. The CDR3 DNA follows: TGTGCCAGCAGCTTATGGGCGGATGAGCAGTTCTTC. The chain is built from TRBV11-3 and TRBJ2-1, with D unclear. In germline, CDR1 is SGHNT, CDR2 YENEEA. The CDR3 contains 12 residues. Trimming took 2 bases from V and 8 from J, leaving 7 bases between them. The whole variable domain, remainder taken from reference TRBV11-3 and TRBJ2-1, is EAGVVQSPRYKIIEKKQPVAFWCNPISGHNTLYWYLQNLGQGPELLIRYENEEAVDDSQLPKDRFSAERLKGVDSTLKIQPAELGDSAVYLCASSLWADEQFFGPGTRLTVL.

The chain is built from TRBV4-2 and TRBJ2-1; 8 bases are shared with TRBD1. V shed 7 bases, J shed 4 bases, and the junction held 6 bases outside the gene matches. The germline V gene has CDR1 LGHNA and CDR2 YNFKEQ. This CDR3 contains 14 residues. The CDR3 region has the DNA TGTGCCAGCAACCCGACAGGGGATTACAATGAGCAGTTCTTC. Protein: CASNPTGDYNEQFF.

The gene calls are TRBV18 and TRBJ1-2; D is perhaps TRBD1 (6 bases). Germline CDR1 KGHSH, CDR2 LQKENI. There are 15 residues in the CDR3. Trimming took off 1 base at V and 2 bases at J, with 11 bases between the two ends. The CDR3 DNA reads as TGTGCCAGCTCACCACGGACAGTGCCAAACTATGGCTACACCTTC. Protein: CASSPRTVPNYGYTF.

The rearrangement links TRBV12-2 to TRBJ2-3. TRBV12-2 is marked as a pseudogene. The CDR3 is 16 residues long. The CDR3 DNA reads as TGTGCAAGTCGCTTAGCCAGGAGATCCGAGGAAGATACGCAGTATTTT. Translating gives CASRLARRSEEDTQYF.

This rearrangement joins TRBV28 to TRBJ1-4, with unresolved D. The V gene's germline CDR1 is MDHEN and CDR2 SYDVKM. The germline V and J ends were trimmed by 2 bases and 8 bases, with 12 bases remaining between them. CDR3 length: 14 amino acids. The CDR3 region has the DNA TGTGCCAGCAGTTTAATCCGGAGGCGAGAAAAACTGTTTTTT. Translated, it gives CASSLIRRREKLFF.

This chain uses TRBV28 with TRBJ2-5; weak D call: TRBD2 (6 bases). V was cut by 6 bases and J by 4 bases, with 9 bases left in between. CDR1 and CDR2 (germline): MDHEN, SYDVKM. The CDR3 contains 12 residues. The chain's CDR3 is CASSGEAETQYF. The CDR3 DNA reads TGTGCCAGCAGCGGGGAGGCAGAGACCCAGTACTTC.

This sequence joins TRBV28 and TRBJ1-1, with 8 bases that match TRBD1. The V gene's germline CDR1 is MDHEN and CDR2 SYDVKM. CDR3 length: 16 amino acids. J lost 4 bases, V lost 5 bases, and 12 bases had no gene match. The CDR3 DNA sequence: TGTGCCAGCAGTCTATTTCCCACACAGGGGGTCACTGAAGCTTTCTTT. Amino acids: CASSLFPTQGVTEAFF.

The chain carries TRBV7-9 and TRBJ2-5, with D perhaps TRBD1 (6 bases). Germline CDR1 is SEHNR and CDR2 is FQNEAQ (reference sequence). V lost 5 bases, J lost 1 base, and 8 bases lay in between. The CDR3 spans 13 residues. The CDR3 region is CASSPRGQETQYF. The CDR3 DNA sequence: TGTGCCAGCAGCCCCAGGGGCCAAGAGACCCAGTACTTC.

The J gene is TRBJ1-1, the V gene TRBV9, with 10 bases fitting TRBD1. Germline assignment: CDR1 SGDLS and CDR2 YYNGEE. This CDR3 is 19 amino acids long. Trimming removed 3 bases from V and 5 bases from J; junction bases left unmatched: 19. The CDR3 is CASSASLKGGGTGDTEAFF. The CDR3 coding sequence is TGTGCCAGCAGCGCCTCCCTTAAAGGGGGTGGGACAGGGGATACTGAAGCTTTCTTT. Combining the CDR3 with reference TRBV9 and TRBJ1-1 gives the whole variable domain DSGVTQTPKHLITATGQRVTLRCSPRSGDLSVYWYQQSLDQGLQFLIQYYNGEERAKGNILERFSAQQFPDLHSELNLSSLELGDSALYFCASSASLKGGGTGDTEAFFGQGTRLTVV.

The gene calls are TRBV6-7 and TRBJ1-5; D is perhaps TRBD1 (6 bases). TRBV6-7 is reported as an ORF; its role is uncertain. The CDR3 has 16 residues. V lost 0 bases, J lost 2 bases, and 11 bases lay in between. The CDR3 DNA sequence: TGTGCCAGCAGTTACTCGATTCAGGGGCGCAATCAGCCCCAGCATTTT. Residues: CASSYSIQGRNQPQHF.